Below are 4 T cell receptor beta chains sequenced from a single sample in a study of blood T cells in healthy people across ages. For the second PCR, which ran for roughly 6 to 12 cycles, a sample-barcoded 5' primer and a J-beta primer mix were used. TCRdb fed the 5' RACE reads into MiXCR, producing one record per CDR3 protein. The data show 650,000 to 1,000,000 distinct CDR3 sequences, roughly 34% seen once. The sample comprised blood. All receptors derive from a man aged 18 to 29 in good health.

This chain joins TRBV6-1 and TRBJ1-1; D unclear. The CDR3 totals 13 residues. V lost 6 bases and J 6 bases, leaving 14 bases between the germline ends. CDR1 is MNHNS, CDR2 SASEGT, per germline. The CDR3: CASRPEPPAEAFF. In nucleotides, the CDR3 is TGTGCCAGCAGACCCGAACCTCCAGCTGAAGCTTTCTTT.

CDR3 sequence (DNA): TGTGCCAGCAGCTTGTCGTCGGCGAGAGATACGCAGTATTTT. Translating it yields CASSLSSARDTQYF. The chain uses TRBV7-9 and TRBJ2-3; D gene ambiguous. The CDR3 extends over 14 amino acids. Looked up from germline, CDR1 is SEHNR and CDR2 is FQNEAQ (reference sequence). The ends were cut back, 3 bases at V and 5 bases at J, with 12 bases in the middle.

In regard to this clonotype: This CDR3 fails to terminate in the conserved phenylalanine or tryptophan, so it likely reflects a read error. This chain uses TRBV7-9 with TRBJ2-7; weak D call: TRBD2 (6 bases). This CDR3 spans 14 amino acids. Germline lookup yields CDR1 SEHNR and CDR2 FQNEAQ (reference sequence). CDR3 DNA sequence: TGTGCCAGCAGCCTAGCGACGAGCCCCTGCGAGCAGTACATC. Its translation: CASSLATSPCEQYI.

On this clonotype: Just one base apart from a much larger clone, this may be a read error. The chain links TRBV10-3 to TRBJ2-7; tentative D call: TRBD1 (6 bases). CDR3 length: 14 amino acids. The germline V gene has CDR1 ENHRY and CDR2 SYGVKD. Here the CDR3 DNA reads TGTGCCATCAGGGAGTCGTGGACAGCCCACGAGCAGTACTTC. It specifies CAIRESWTAHEQYF.